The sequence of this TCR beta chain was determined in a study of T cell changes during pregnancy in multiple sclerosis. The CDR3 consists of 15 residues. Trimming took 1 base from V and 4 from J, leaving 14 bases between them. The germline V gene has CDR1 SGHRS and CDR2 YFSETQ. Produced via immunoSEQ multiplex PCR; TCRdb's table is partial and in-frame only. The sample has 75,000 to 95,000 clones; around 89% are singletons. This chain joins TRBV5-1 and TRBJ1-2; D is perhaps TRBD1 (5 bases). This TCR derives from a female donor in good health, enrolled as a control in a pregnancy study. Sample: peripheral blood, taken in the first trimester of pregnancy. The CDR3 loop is CASSLKLGAVYGYTF. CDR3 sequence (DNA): TGCGCCAGCAGCTTGAAGCTTGGGGCAGTCTATGGCTACACCTTC.